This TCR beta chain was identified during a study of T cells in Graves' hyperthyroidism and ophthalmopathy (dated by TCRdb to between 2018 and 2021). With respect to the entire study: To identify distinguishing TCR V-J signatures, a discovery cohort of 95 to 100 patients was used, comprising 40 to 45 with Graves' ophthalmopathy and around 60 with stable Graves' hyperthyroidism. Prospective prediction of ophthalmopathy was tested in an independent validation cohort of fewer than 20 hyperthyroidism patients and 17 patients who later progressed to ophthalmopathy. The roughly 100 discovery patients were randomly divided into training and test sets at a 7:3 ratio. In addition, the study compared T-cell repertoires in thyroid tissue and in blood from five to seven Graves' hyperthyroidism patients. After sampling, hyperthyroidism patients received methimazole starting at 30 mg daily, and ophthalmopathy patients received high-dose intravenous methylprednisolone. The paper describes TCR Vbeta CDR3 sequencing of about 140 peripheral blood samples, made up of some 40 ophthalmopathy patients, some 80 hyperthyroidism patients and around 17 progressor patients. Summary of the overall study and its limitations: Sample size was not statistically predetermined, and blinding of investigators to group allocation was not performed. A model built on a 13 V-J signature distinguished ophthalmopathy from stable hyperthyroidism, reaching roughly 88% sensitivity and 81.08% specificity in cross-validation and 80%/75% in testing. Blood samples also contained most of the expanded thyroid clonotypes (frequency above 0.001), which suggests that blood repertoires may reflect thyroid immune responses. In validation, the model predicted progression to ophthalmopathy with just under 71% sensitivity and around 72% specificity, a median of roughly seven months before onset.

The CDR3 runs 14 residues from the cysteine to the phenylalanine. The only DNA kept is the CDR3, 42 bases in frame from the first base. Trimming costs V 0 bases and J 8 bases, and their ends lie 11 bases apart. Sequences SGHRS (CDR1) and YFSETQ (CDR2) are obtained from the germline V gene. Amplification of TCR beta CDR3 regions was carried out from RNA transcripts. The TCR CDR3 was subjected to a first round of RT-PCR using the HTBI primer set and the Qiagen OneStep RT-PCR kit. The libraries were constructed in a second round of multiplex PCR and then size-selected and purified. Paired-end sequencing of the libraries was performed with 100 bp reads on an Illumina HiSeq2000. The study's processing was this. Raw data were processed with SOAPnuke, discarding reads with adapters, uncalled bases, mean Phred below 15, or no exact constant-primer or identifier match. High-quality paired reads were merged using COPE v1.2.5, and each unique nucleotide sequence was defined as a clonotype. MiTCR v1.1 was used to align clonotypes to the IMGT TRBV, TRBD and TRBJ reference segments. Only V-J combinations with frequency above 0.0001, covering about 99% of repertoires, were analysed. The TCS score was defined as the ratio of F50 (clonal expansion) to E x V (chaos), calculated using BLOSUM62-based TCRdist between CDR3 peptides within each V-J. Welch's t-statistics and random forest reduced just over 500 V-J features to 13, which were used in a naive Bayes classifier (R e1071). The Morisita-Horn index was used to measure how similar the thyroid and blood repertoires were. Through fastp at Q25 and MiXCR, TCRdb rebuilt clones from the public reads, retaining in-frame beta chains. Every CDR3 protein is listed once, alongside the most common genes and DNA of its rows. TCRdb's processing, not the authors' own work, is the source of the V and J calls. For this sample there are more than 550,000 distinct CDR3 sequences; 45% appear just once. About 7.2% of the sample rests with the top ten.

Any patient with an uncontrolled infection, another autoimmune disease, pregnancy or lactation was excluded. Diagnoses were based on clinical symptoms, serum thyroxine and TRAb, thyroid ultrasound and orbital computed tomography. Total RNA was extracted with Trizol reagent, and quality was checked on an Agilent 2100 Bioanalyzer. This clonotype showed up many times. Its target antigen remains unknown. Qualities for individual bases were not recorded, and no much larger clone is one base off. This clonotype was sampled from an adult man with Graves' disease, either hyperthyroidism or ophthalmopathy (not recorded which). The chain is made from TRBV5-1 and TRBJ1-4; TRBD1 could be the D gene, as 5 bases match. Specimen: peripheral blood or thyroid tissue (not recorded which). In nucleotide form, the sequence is TGCGCCAGCAGCTTGGCTGGGGACGAGGAAAAACTGTTTTTT. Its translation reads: CASSLAGDEEKLFF.